This TCR beta chain stems from a study of tumor and adjacent non-tumor tissue in lung cancer. Whole-study findings and limits: Patients with more diverse tumor TCRs had worse survival.

The library came from three nested PCR rounds adapted from ARM-PCR protocols. Each CDR3 protein gets one entry after TCRdb re-called the multiplex PCR reads with MiXCR. The top ten clones hold approximately 25% of a sample with 200,000 to 250,000 distinct CDR3 sequences, 60% to 85% of them seen once. Germline-derived CDR1 and CDR2 are MNHEY and SVGAGI. The length of the CDR3 is 14 residues. With respect to this clonotype: Its target is unknown. At one boundary the junction diverges from the germline segment, which might be a read error.

This sample's RNA came from whole unsorted tissue. The sample taken for sequencing was lung tumor tissue. The clonotype was recovered from a man aged 60-69 years with non-small cell lung cancer. The chain couples TRBV6-5 to TRBJ1-1; TRBD1 aligns across 8 bases. The CDR3 protein is CACRRQGRLAEAFF. Written as DNA, the CDR3 is TGTGCCTGCAGGCGACAGGGGCGCTTGGCTGAAGCTTTCTTT.